These 6 T cell receptor beta chains came from one sample sequenced in a study of cytotoxic CD8 clonotypes in ibrutinib-treated CLL (dated by TCRdb to the early 2020s). The library was built by means of the immunoSEQ multiplex PCR assay. The table was pulled from immuneACCESS by TCRdb, which kept in-frame rearrangements only. Such tables lose some clones; where checked, under half of the loss comes from unresolved V genes, and the rest has no known cause. The sample includes 49,000 or so clones, with approximately 50% observed a single time. Of the sample, about 31% falls within the top ten clones. The sample's time point, from its label and the paper: 12 to 13 months on ibrutinib. This specimen consisted of PBMCs, obtained after 12 months of ibrutinib treatment. These receptors were taken from a human donor with chronic lymphocytic leukemia.

This chain links TRBV19 with TRBJ2-3; TRBD1 or TRBD2 may be the D gene (5 bases each). CDR3 length equals 17 residues. From germline, CDR1 is LNHDA and CDR2 SQIVND (reference sequence). Trimming stripped 5 bases from V and 3 bases from J, with 21 bases between. CDR3 in DNA: TGTGCCAGTAGTGTGGGTTGGGGACCACCGTTGACAGATACGCAGTATTTT. Protein: CASSVGWGPPLTDTQYF.

J is TRBJ1-1 and V is TRBV27; D call uncertain. V gave up 8 bases and J gave up 0 bases, with 7 bases separating them. Looked up from germline, CDR1 is MNHEY and CDR2 is SMNVEV (reference sequence). This CDR3 has 12 residues. The CDR3 bases are TGTGCCAGCCGGACTATGAACACTGAAGCTTTCTTT. Translated: CASRTMNTEAFF.

This chain links TRBV5-1 with TRBJ2-1; D might be TRBD1 (6 bases). The CDR3 has 15 residues. CDR1 and CDR2 (germline): SGHRS, YFSETQ. V dropped 3 bases and J dropped 6 bases, with 16 bases sitting between them. The CDR3 nucleotides read TGCGCCAGCAGCTCGACAGGTTTCGAGATCAATGAGCAGTTCTTC. Protein: CASSSTGFEINEQFF.

V gene TRBV30 combines with J gene TRBJ1-2, with 8 bases identical to TRBD1. This CDR3 contains 14 residues. Germline trimming cut 3 bases from V and 4 bases from J; bases unmatched to any gene: 7. In germline, CDR1 is GTSNPN, CDR2 SVGIG (reference sequence). CDR3 coding DNA: TGTGCCTGGAGGGGGACAGGTCCGCCCTATGGCTACACCTTC. As protein: CAWRGTGPPYGYTF.

This CDR3 reads CASSLAASGSYEQYF. For the CDR3, the DNA is TGTGCCAGCAGCTTAGCGGCGTCGGGGTCCTACGAGCAGTACTTC. The chain employs TRBV11-3 and TRBJ2-7; possible D gene TRBD2, 5 bases. The V end was cut by 1 base, the J end by 1 base, with 11 bases between. CDR1 and CDR2 from the germline V gene are SGHNT and YENEEA. This CDR3 has 15 amino acids.

The V call is TRBV27, the J call TRBJ1-2; D gene unclear. Trimming left V 4 bases short and J 6 bases short, with 12 bases between. Germline CDR1 is MNHEY and CDR2 is SMNVEV (reference sequence). This CDR3 has 13 amino acids. CDR3 protein: CASSSPPGNGYTF. The CDR3 nucleotides are TGTGCCAGCAGTTCCCCCCCCGGCAATGGCTACACCTTC.